Listed below are T cell receptor beta chains from one sample, sequenced in a study of shared T cell receptors in the human thymus. Clones were sequenced by immunoSEQ multiplex PCR, and TCRdb holds only the in-frame ones, with some missing. The repertoire consists of 650,000 to 950,000 clones, with 80% to 90% occurring once and the leading ten covering 0.0095% to 0.011%. Separately, the same data were catalogued under a study of human thymus T cells.

The specimen was thymocytes. The receptors come from a girl in the first two years of life with a congenital heart defect. Each CDR3 is given with its conserved first and last residue. Each record gives: D gene, V gene, clone size, CDR3 length, J gene, CDR3 protein, CDR3 DNA. A D gene is named only where the DNA matches it firmly. Where a row states a size, it is once, few, many or the class of an expanded clone; other rows omit it.

d_gene: .; v_gene: TRBV18; abundance: .; len: 16; j_gene: TRBJ1-1; CDR3aa: CASSPGGRWQNTEAFF; CDR3nt: TGTGCCAGCTCACCTGGTGGGAGGTGGCAAAACACTGAAGCTTTCTTT
d_gene: .; v_gene: TRBV5-6; abundance: .; len: 16; j_gene: TRBJ1-6; CDR3aa: CASSMDVMRDNSPLHF; CDR3nt: TGTGCCAGCAGCATGGACGTCATGAGGGATAATTCACCCCTCCACTTT
d_gene: .; v_gene: TRBV7-3; abundance: once; len: 13; j_gene: TRBJ2-1; CDR3aa: CASSKGTYNEQFF; CDR3nt: TGTGCCAGCAGCAAAGGGACTTACAATGAGCAGTTCTTC
d_gene: .; v_gene: TRBV29-1; abundance: .; len: 14; j_gene: TRBJ1-1; CDR3aa: CSVCLRTLNTEAFF; CDR3nt: TGCAGCGTCTGCCTCCGGACTCTGAACACTGAAGCTTTCTTT
d_gene: .; v_gene: TRBV6-5; abundance: once; len: 14; j_gene: TRBJ1-5; CDR3aa: CASSYLGKNQPQHF; CDR3nt: TGTGCCAGCAGTTACCTAGGAAAAAATCAGCCCCAGCATTTT
d_gene: .; v_gene: TRBV4-1; abundance: .; len: 16; j_gene: TRBJ2-3; CDR3aa: CASSALLTGITDTQYF; CDR3nt: TGCGCCAGCAGCGCACTACTGACGGGGATCACAGATACGCAGTATTTT
d_gene: .; v_gene: TRBV5-1; abundance: .; len: 14; j_gene: TRBJ1-1; CDR3aa: CASSLDSLNTEAFF; CDR3nt: TGCGCCAGCAGCTTGGACAGCCTGAACACTGAAGCTTTCTTT
d_gene: .; v_gene: TRBV6-6; abundance: .; len: 15; j_gene: TRBJ2-5; CDR3aa: CASSYRGGRQETQYF; CDR3nt: TGTGCCAGCAGTTACCGGGGAGGTCGGCAAGAGACCCAGTACTTC
d_gene: TRBD1; v_gene: TRBV9; abundance: once; len: 17; j_gene: TRBJ1-2; CDR3aa: CASSVRGRGQGPYGYTF; CDR3nt: TGTGCCAGCAGCGTCCGGGGGCGGGGACAGGGCCCCTATGGCTACACCTTC
d_gene: .; v_gene: TRBV27; abundance: .; len: 16; j_gene: TRBJ1-2; CDR3aa: CASSRRHWTRLYGYTF; CDR3nt: TGTGCCAGCAGTCGACGTCATTGGACACGGCTCTATGGCTACACCTTC
d_gene: .; v_gene: TRBV25-1; abundance: .; len: 13; j_gene: TRBJ1-2; CDR3aa: CASSESGTSGSFF; CDR3nt: TGTGCCAGCAGTGAATCCGGGACTTCGGGCTCCTTCTTC
d_gene: TRBD1; v_gene: TRBV19; abundance: .; len: 17; j_gene: TRBJ1-1; CDR3aa: CASSVILRQGARGEAFF; CDR3nt: TGTGCCAGTAGTGTGATCCTCAGACAGGGGGCGCGTGGTGAAGCTTTCTTT
d_gene: TRBD2; v_gene: TRBV4-3; abundance: .; len: 19; j_gene: TRBJ2-1; CDR3aa: CASSQRTSGGQRIYNEQFF; CDR3nt: TGCGCCAGCAGCCAACGGACTAGCGGGGGCCAGAGAATCTACAATGAGCAGTTCTTC
d_gene: TRBD1; v_gene: TRBV2; abundance: .; len: 13; j_gene: TRBJ1-1; CDR3aa: CASSRQGYTEAFF; CDR3nt: TGTGCCAGCAGCCGACAGGGGTACACTGAAGCTTTCTTT
d_gene: TRBD2; v_gene: TRBV11-2; abundance: .; len: 16; j_gene: TRBJ2-2; CDR3aa: CASSLVLAGNTGELFF; CDR3nt: TGTGCCAGCAGCTTAGTACTAGCGGGGAACACCGGGGAGCTGTTTTTT
d_gene: TRBD1; v_gene: TRBV7-2; abundance: .; len: 15; j_gene: TRBJ2-7; CDR3aa: CASSSDRVSSYEQYF; CDR3nt: TGTGCCAGCAGCTCGGACAGGGTAAGCTCCTACGAGCAGTACTTC
d_gene: .; v_gene: TRBV9; abundance: .; len: 18; j_gene: TRBJ2-2; CDR3aa: CASSVAGTPVRVTGELFF; CDR3nt: TGTGCCAGCAGCGTAGCTGGGACACCGGTGCGGGTCACCGGGGAGCTGTTTTTT
d_gene: TRBD1; v_gene: TRBV11-2; abundance: .; len: 18; j_gene: TRBJ1-6; CDR3aa: CASSLAGQGRSYNSPLHF; CDR3nt: TGTGCCAGCAGCTTAGCCGGACAGGGCAGGTCCTATAATTCACCCCTCCACTTT
d_gene: TRBD2; v_gene: TRBV7-2; abundance: .; len: 16; j_gene: TRBJ2-2; CDR3aa: CASSPRGGLNTGELFF; CDR3nt: TGTGCCAGCAGTCCCCGGGGGGGGCTGAACACCGGGGAGCTGTTTTTT
d_gene: .; v_gene: TRBV11-2; abundance: .; len: 17; j_gene: TRBJ2-7; CDR3aa: CASSLDQLEGAPYEQYF; CDR3nt: TGTGCCAGCAGCTTAGATCAGTTAGAGGGAGCGCCCTACGAGCAGTACTTC
d_gene: .; v_gene: TRBV10-3; abundance: .; len: 19; j_gene: TRBJ2-1; CDR3aa: CAISESFGGILTTYNEQFF; CDR3nt: TGTGCCATCAGTGAATCGTTTGGCGGGATCTTAACGACCTACAATGAGCAGTTCTTC
d_gene: .; v_gene: TRBV21-1; abundance: .; len: 19; j_gene: TRBJ2-1; CDR3aa: CASSKVRLAGVQPHNEQFF; CDR3nt: TGTGCCAGCAGCAAAGTTCGACTAGCGGGGGTCCAGCCCCACAATGAGCAGTTCTTC
d_gene: TRBD2; v_gene: TRBV9; abundance: .; len: 18; j_gene: TRBJ2-7; CDR3aa: CASSVAGLAGGPIHEQYF; CDR3nt: TGTGCCAGCAGCGTAGCGGGACTAGCGGGGGGGCCAATCCACGAGCAGTACTTC
d_gene: .; v_gene: TRBV18; abundance: once; len: 15; j_gene: TRBJ1-2; CDR3aa: CASSTDSLLSYGYTF; CDR3nt: TGTGCCAGCTCGACAGACAGCCTTTTATCCTATGGCTACACCTTC